These 19 T cell receptor beta chains originate from one sample sequenced in a study of blood T cell repertoires in COVID-19. The repertoire was sequenced with immunoSEQ multiplex PCR; TCRdb's copy has only in-frame clones and lacks some. The sample holds about 190,000 clones, 88% seen once. Sequencing was carried out using peripheral blood. The receptors originated from a human donor in a cohort sampled during active COVID-19.

This clone appeared a few times. The chain uses TRBV10-2 and TRBJ2-3, with a weak D call TRBD1 (5 bases). Germline CDR1 reads WSHSY; CDR2 reads SAAADI. The CDR3 is made up of 14 amino acids. V lost 5 bases and J 0 bases, leaving 9 bases between the germline ends. The CDR3 spells CASSRQRSTDTQYF. CDR3 DNA: TGCGCCAGCAGTAGACAGCGAAGCACAGATACGCAGTATTTT.

V usage is TRBV27 and J usage is TRBJ1-5, with 9 bases lining up with TRBD1. With V trimmed by 6 bases and J by 7 bases, 13 bases remained unmatched. Germline V gene data show CDR1 as MNHEY and CDR2 as SMNVEV (reference sequence). The length of the CDR3 is 16 residues. This chain's CDR3 is CASSSTGQGSRQPQHF. The CDR3, as DNA: TGTGCCAGCAGCAGTACGGGACAGGGAAGCAGGCAGCCCCAGCATTTT.

As for this clone: The identical CDR3 is also encoded by other nucleotide sequences in the sample. The V and J genes are TRBV4-3 and TRBJ2-1, with TRBD2 matching 7 bases. Germline V lookup: CDR1 LGHNA, CDR2 YSLEER. V was pared by 0 bases and J by 2 bases, with 4 bases of the junction left unmatched. CDR3 size: 16 residues. The CDR3 DNA sequence: TGCGCCAGCAGCCAAGATCCGGGGGGTGCCTACAATGAGCAGTTCTTC. Residues: CASSQDPGGAYNEQFF.

In its sample, this clone was seen once. The chain has TRBV7-6 and TRBJ1-5, with D maybe TRBD1 (5 bases). The CDR3 spans 17 residues. V was trimmed by 2 bases and J by 7 bases, leaving 21 bases between them. Germline V gene sequence: CDR1 SGHVS, CDR2 FNYEAQ. CDR3 loop: CASSLFRSAPKGQPQHF. The CDR3 nucleotides read TGTGCCAGCAGCTTATTTCGCTCAGCACCTAAGGGGCAGCCCCAGCATTTT.

This sequence joins TRBV10-3 and TRBJ2-2; the D gene is possibly TRBD2 (7 bases). V lost 8 bases to trimming and J lost 7 bases, with 14 bases between them. Looked up from germline, CDR1 is ENHRY and CDR2 is SYGVKD. The CDR3 totals 13 residues. This chain's CDR3 is CAIGRGADGELFF. DNA for the CDR3: TGTGCCATCGGGAGGGGGGCCGACGGGGAGCTGTTTTTT.

This clone was counted between two and nine times. The rearrangement joins TRBV9 to TRBJ1-3, with D maybe TRBD1 (5 bases). Germline CDR1 and CDR2: SGDLS and YYNGEE. The CDR3 spans 16 residues. Trimming took off 4 bases at V and 2 bases at J, with 16 bases between the two ends. As DNA, the CDR3 is TGTGCCAGCAGCTCTACGGACACTTTTACTGGAAACACCATATATTTT. It codes for CASSSTDTFTGNTIYF.

The chain has TRBV2 and TRBJ2-1; weak D call: TRBD1 (6 bases). The V and J ends lost 3 bases and 5 bases respectively, with 14 bases between them. CDR1 is SNHLY, CDR2 FYNNEI, per germline. The CDR3 is 15 amino acids. CDR3 nucleotides: TGTGCCAGCAGTGAGGGCTTGGGGGCCAACAATGAGCAGTTCTTC. As protein: CASSEGLGANNEQFF.

This CDR3 is CASSANRQGVGQPQHF. In nucleotides, the CDR3 is TGTGCCAGCAGCGCCAACCGGCAGGGGGTTGGTCAGCCCCAGCATTTT. The rearrangement links TRBV9 to TRBJ1-5; 7 bases are shared with TRBD1. V lost 3 bases to trimming and J lost 6 bases; unmatched junction nucleotides: 12. This CDR3 has 16 amino acids. Germline CDR1 and CDR2: SGDLS and YYNGEE. The entire variable domain, with the rest obtained from reference TRBV9 and TRBJ1-5, is as follows: DSGVTQTPKHLITATGQRVTLRCSPRSGDLSVYWYQQSLDQGLQFLIQYYNGEERAKGNILERFSAQQFPDLHSELNLSSLELGDSALYFCASSANRQGVGQPQHFGDGTRLSIL.

The V call is TRBV7-2, the J call TRBJ1-1; TRBD1 matches 8 bases. Per germline, CDR1 SGHTA and CDR2 FQGNSA. V was pared by 5 bases and J by 4 bases, with 3 bases of the junction left unmatched. CDR3 length: 13 residues. The CDR3 here is CASSQTGGTEAFF. The CDR3, as DNA: TGTGCCAGCAGCCAAACAGGGGGCACTGAAGCTTTCTTT. The full variable domain, rest sourced from reference TRBV7-2 and TRBJ1-1, is GAGVSQSPSNKVTEKGKDVELRCDPISGHTALYWYRQSLGQGLEFLIYFQGNSAPDKSGLPSDRFSAERTGGSVSTLTIQRTQQEDSAVYLCASSQTGGTEAFFGQGTRLTVV.

The CDR3 DNA follows: TGTGCCAGCAGCGCCCGGGACTCGGATGAAGGGCTGTTCTTC. Amino acids: CASSARDSDEGLFF. The J gene is TRBJ2-1, the V gene TRBV9; D possibly corresponds to TRBD2 (6 bases). CDR1 is SGDLS and CDR2 is YYNGEE in the germline V gene. V gave up 3 bases and J gave up 15 bases, with 22 bases separating them. CDR3 length: 14 amino acids.

This chain joins TRBV5-1 and TRBJ1-4; D ambiguous. Germline CDR1 SGHRS, CDR2 YFSETQ. V lost 0 bases and J lost 4, with 10 bases in between. CDR3 length equals 15 residues. The CDR3 DNA reads as TGCGCCAGCAGCTTGGCTGGTCTCGGTAATGAAAAACTGTTTTTT. The encoded protein is CASSLAGLGNEKLFF.

The chain joins TRBV5-1 to TRBJ1-2; no firm D call. Trimming removed 3 bases from V and 0 bases from J, with 15 bases in between. This CDR3 comprises 16 residues. Germline V gene sequence: CDR1 SGHRS, CDR2 YFSETQ. The CDR3 spells CASSSNPGSPNYGYTF. The CDR3 DNA sequence: TGCGCCAGCAGCTCAAATCCCGGGTCCCCTAACTATGGCTACACCTTC. Using reference TRBV5-1 and TRBJ1-2 for the parts outside the CDR3, the full variable domain is KAGVTQTPRYLIKTRGQQVTLSCSPISGHRSVSWYQQTPGQGLQFLFEYFSETQRNKGNFPGRFSGRQFSNSRSEMNVSTLELGDSALYLCASSSNPGSPNYGYTFGSGTRLTVV.

The chain couples TRBV18 to TRBJ2-1, with 11 nucleotides matching TRBD1. The CDR3 has 18 residues. The V gene's germline CDR1 is KGHSH and CDR2 LQKENI. The ends lost 1 base at V and 9 bases at J; junction bases unmatched: 14. Here the CDR3 DNA reads TGTGCCAGCTCACCACGAAAATTTGGACAGGGGGCCGTCGGTGAGCAGTTCTTC. Its protein is CASSPRKFGQGAVGEQFF.

The genes are TRBV19 and TRBJ2-2, with 11 bases matching TRBD2. V shed 6 bases, J shed 9 bases, and the junction held 15 bases outside the gene matches. Germline CDR1 reads LNHDA; CDR2 reads SQIVND (reference sequence). The CDR3 loop spans 17 amino acids. In DNA, the CDR3 is TGTGCCAGTAGACCACGGGGGGCTAGCGGGAGGACCAGGGAGCTGTTTTTT. It specifies CASRPRGASGRTRELFF.

The chain couples TRBV10-3 to TRBJ2-7; 8 bases are a match to TRBD1. The ends lost 4 bases at V and 7 bases at J; junction bases unmatched: 12. The germline V gene encodes CDR1 ENHRY and CDR2 SYGVKD. The CDR3 totals 15 residues. The DNA for the CDR3 is TGTGCCATCAGTGTGGCTGGACAGGGAAGTGGGGAGCAGTACTTC. This codes for CAISVAGQGSGEQYF.

This rearrangement joins TRBV28 to TRBJ2-3; D unclear. This CDR3 has 16 residues. The V and J ends lost 7 bases and 2 bases respectively, with 19 bases between them. Germline V gene lookup returns CDR1 MDHEN and CDR2 SYDVKM. CDR3 sequence (DNA): TGTGCCAGCACCCTAGTAGGAAAAGGTAACACAGATACGCAGTATTTT. Translated: CASTLVGKGNTDTQYF.

As concerns this clone: Other nucleotide sequences in the sample specify the same CDR3. This rearrangement joins TRBV6-5 to TRBJ1-2, with 7 bases identical to TRBD1. J was trimmed by 4 bases and V by 6 bases; bases with no gene match: 5. The CDR3 is 13 amino acids. Per the germline V gene, CDR1 is MNHEY and CDR2 is SVGAGI. This chain's CDR3 is CASRATGPYGYTF. CDR3 bases: TGTGCCAGCAGAGCGACAGGGCCCTATGGCTACACCTTC.

This clone is a singleton in its sample. The CDR3 loop is CASSIVVGGTGELFF. In DNA, the CDR3 is TGTGCCAGTAGTATAGTGGTGGGGGGCACCGGGGAGCTGTTTTTT. This chain uses TRBV19 with TRBJ2-2, with a tentative D call TRBD2 (6 bases). V was trimmed by 1 base and J by 4 bases, leaving 10 bases between them. This CDR3 comprises 15 residues. CDR1 and CDR2 (germline): LNHDA, SQIVND (reference sequence).

This sequence joins TRBV5-4 and TRBJ2-4; tentatively, D is TRBD2 (6 bases). CDR1 SGHNT and CDR2 YYREEE come from the germline V gene (reference sequence). The V gene lost 3 bases and the J gene lost 0 bases, with 10 bases spanning the gap. The CDR3 spans 15 residues. The CDR3: CASSSTGGAKNIQYF. CDR3 in DNA: TGTGCCAGCAGCTCCACCGGGGGAGCCAAAAACATTCAGTACTTC.